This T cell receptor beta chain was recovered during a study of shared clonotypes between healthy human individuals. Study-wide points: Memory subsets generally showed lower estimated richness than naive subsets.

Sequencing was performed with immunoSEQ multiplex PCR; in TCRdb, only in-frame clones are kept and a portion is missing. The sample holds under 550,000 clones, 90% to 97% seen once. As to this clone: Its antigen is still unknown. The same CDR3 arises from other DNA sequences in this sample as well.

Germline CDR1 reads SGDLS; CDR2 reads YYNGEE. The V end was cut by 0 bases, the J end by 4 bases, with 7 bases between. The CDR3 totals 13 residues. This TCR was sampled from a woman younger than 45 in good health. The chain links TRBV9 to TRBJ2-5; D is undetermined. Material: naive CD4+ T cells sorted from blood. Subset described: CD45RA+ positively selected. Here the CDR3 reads CASSVGPGETQYF. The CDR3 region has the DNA TGTGCCAGCAGCGTAGGGCCGGGAGAGACCCAGTACTTC. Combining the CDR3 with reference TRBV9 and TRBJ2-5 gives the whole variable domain DSGVTQTPKHLITATGQRVTLRCSPRSGDLSVYWYQQSLDQGLQFLIQYYNGEERAKGNILERFSAQQFPDLHSELNLSSLELGDSALYFCASSVGPGETQYFGPGTRLLVL.